Below, 13 T cell receptor beta chains from the same sample are listed, as sequenced in a study of T-cell memory formation after mild COVID-19. TCRdb re-called the 5' RACE reads with MiXCR, one entry per CDR3 protein. The sample lists hundreds of thousands of distinct CDR3 sequences, about a sixth occurring once. The sample consisted of PBMCs or a T cell subset sorted from them (not recorded which). These receptors were obtained from a man younger than 35 who had mild COVID-19 (a few samples of this study predate the infection). Cell type and time point are not known.

This clonotype occurred a few times. This chain's CDR3 is CASSLVAGHNEQFF. As DNA, the CDR3 is TGTGCCAGCAGCTTGGTTGCGGGTCACAATGAGCAGTTCTTC. The rearrangement links TRBV5-6 to TRBJ2-1; D possibly corresponds to TRBD2 (5 bases). Trimming removed 0 bases at V and 5 bases at J, with 9 bases between. Germline assignment: CDR1 SGHDT and CDR2 YYEEEE. This CDR3 has 14 amino acids.

This clonotype has only a few counts. The chain uses TRBV7-9 and TRBJ2-3, with D uncertain. In germline, CDR1 is SEHNR, CDR2 FQNEAQ (reference sequence). V lost 6 bases and J lost 6, with 10 bases in between. This CDR3 is 12 amino acids long. CDR3 amino acids: CASRDTEDTQYF. The CDR3 DNA sequence: TGTGCCAGCAGGGATACAGAGGATACGCAGTATTTT. Based on the CDR3 plus reference TRBV7-9 and TRBJ2-3, the full variable domain is DTGVSQNPRHKITKRGQNVTFRCDPISEHNRLYWYRQTLGQGPEFLTYFQNEAQLEKSRLLSDRFSAERPKGSFSTLEIQRTEQGDSAMYLCASRDTEDTQYFGPGTRLTVL.

The V call is TRBV27, the J call TRBJ1-2; the D gene is possibly TRBD1 (5 bases). The CDR3 sequence is 14 residues long. Looked up from germline, CDR1 is MNHEY and CDR2 is SMNVEV (reference sequence). The ends were cut back, 0 bases at V and 6 bases at J, with 11 bases in the middle. CDR3 region: CASSLSGAGDGYTF. The CDR3 nucleotides read TGTGCCAGCAGTTTATCCGGGGCCGGGGATGGCTACACCTTC.

This clonotype was picked up a small number of times. This chain links TRBV7-9 with TRBJ1-1; maybe TRBD1 (5 bases). CDR1 is SEHNR, CDR2 FQNEAQ, per germline (reference sequence). The CDR3 loop spans 15 amino acids. V dropped 5 bases and J dropped 4 bases, with 17 bases sitting between them. The CDR3 DNA reads as TGTGCCAGCAGCCCCGGGACGGAAAAATTCACTGAAGCTTTCTTT. Translation gives CASSPGTEKFTEAFF.

The chain links TRBV29-1 to TRBJ2-3, with D perhaps TRBD2 (6 bases). Germline V gene sequence: CDR1 SQVTM, CDR2 ANQGSEA. With 4 bases removed from V and 0 bases from J, the gap between germline ends came to 23 bases. The CDR3 length is 18 residues. The CDR3 loop reads CSVAETPWDFTSTDTQYF. The CDR3 region has the DNA TGCAGCGTTGCGGAAACCCCTTGGGACTTCACTAGCACAGATACGCAGTATTTT.

At least ten counts were recorded for this clonotype. The chain uses TRBV4-3 and TRBJ1-1, with 8 bases that match TRBD1. Germline V gives CDR1 LGHNA, CDR2 YSLEER. J lost 0 bases, V lost 0 bases, and 6 bases had no gene match. The CDR3 has 17 residues. CDR3 DNA: TGCGCCAGCAGCCAAGATTACCAGGGGGCGATGAACACTGAAGCTTTCTTT. It codes for CASSQDYQGAMNTEAFF.

The chain has TRBV28 and TRBJ1-3; D remains ambiguous. CDR1 MDHEN and CDR2 SYDVKM come from the germline V gene. Trimming took off 2 bases at V and 0 bases at J, with 14 bases between the two ends. The CDR3 covers 17 residues. CDR3 sequence: CASSLGGNILSGNTIYF. DNA of the CDR3: TGTGCCAGCAGTTTAGGCGGAAACATTCTCTCTGGAAACACCATATATTTT. Looking up the rest from reference TRBV28 and TRBJ1-3 gives the full variable domain: DVKVTQSSRYLVKRTGEKVFLECVQDMDHENMFWYRQDPGLGLRLIYFSYDVKMKEKGDIPEGYSVSREKKERFSLILESASTNQTSMYLCASSLGGNILSGNTIYFGEGSWLTVV.

In its sample, this clonotype was seen a few times. The chain uses TRBV5-4 and TRBJ2-2; 13 nucleotides align to TRBD2. Germline values: CDR1 SGHNT, CDR2 YYREEE (reference sequence). V gave up 5 bases and J gave up 5 bases; unmatched junction bases: 3. The CDR3 covers 15 residues. CDR3 coding DNA: TGTGCCAGCAGGAGGACTAGCGGGGGTACCGGGGAGCTGTTTTTT. The encoded protein is CASRRTSGGTGELFF.

This clonotype occurred a few times. The chain has TRBV27 and TRBJ2-1; D may be TRBD1 or TRBD2 (5 bases each). The CDR3 is 16 amino acids. Germline V gives CDR1 MNHEY, CDR2 SMNVEV (reference sequence). V lost 6 bases and J 9 bases, leaving 24 bases between the germline ends. CDR3 sequence reads: CASRSPSRDVASEQFF. DNA of the CDR3: TGTGCCAGCAGATCACCTAGCCGGGACGTAGCTAGTGAGCAGTTCTTC.

This chain joins TRBV5-1 and TRBJ2-3, with 11 bases that match TRBD2. Germline CDR1 SGHRS, CDR2 YFSETQ. The trim removed 4 bases at V and 5 bases at J, leaving 9 bases unmatched. There are 16 residues in the CDR3. The CDR3 reads CASSRAGLAGGDTQYF. Written as DNA, the CDR3 is TGCGCCAGCAGCCGCGCCGGCCTAGCGGGGGGAGATACGCAGTATTTT.

The sample holds many counts of this clonotype. The rearrangement joins TRBV7-2 to TRBJ2-7, with a weak D call TRBD1 (6 bases). V lost 5 bases and J 7 bases, leaving 15 bases between the germline ends. The length of the CDR3 is 13 residues. Germline CDR1 reads SGHTA; CDR2 reads FQGNSA. The CDR3 sequence is CASSPNRVQEQYF. The CDR3 nucleotides read TGTGCCAGCAGCCCCAACAGGGTGCAAGAGCAGTACTTC.

This clonotype was seen a few times. V usage is TRBV7-2 and J usage is TRBJ2-3, with D unclear. The CDR3 totals 12 residues. Germline V CDR1 and CDR2: SGHTA, FQGNSA. Trimming removed 5 bases at V and 5 bases at J, with 8 bases between. In nucleotides, the CDR3 is TGTGCCAGCAGCAAACACGGAGATACGCAGTATTTT. Its translation: CASSKHGDTQYF.

This clonotype was recorded at least ten times. The chain links TRBV28 to TRBJ1-1; no clear D gene. V dropped 2 bases and J dropped 5 bases, with 12 bases sitting between them. The CDR3 totals 14 residues. The germline gives CDR1 MDHEN, CDR2 SYDVKM. The CDR3 sequence is CASSLAPGGTEAFF. CDR3 DNA sequence: TGTGCCAGCAGTTTAGCTCCGGGAGGGACTGAAGCTTTCTTT.